A selection of T cell receptor beta chains follows, all from one sample in a study of cytomegalovirus exposure and HLA in healthy donors. Clones were sequenced by immunoSEQ multiplex PCR, and TCRdb holds only the in-frame ones, with some missing. The data contain tens of thousands of clones, 75% to 90% of them seen just once; the ten biggest clones take up approximately 6.2%. Sequenced sample: PBMCs. Receptors were obtained from a human donor in good health. CDR3s include the opening cysteine and the closing phenylalanine or tryptophan. A D gene is named only where the DNA matches it firmly. Size values are once, few and many counts, or a class for expanded clones, and some rows have none.

D gene: NA; J gene: TRBJ1-6; clone size: NA; V gene: TRBV7-9; CDR3 DNA: TGTGCCAGCAGCCCAAAGCCATATAATTCACCCCTCCACTTT; CDR3 protein: CASSPKPYNSPLHF
D gene: TRBD2; J gene: TRBJ2-5; clone size: NA; V gene: TRBV11-2; CDR3 DNA: TGTGCCAGCAGCCCCGGCGGGGGGGCCCGGGAGACCCAGTACTTC; CDR3 protein: CASSPGGGARETQYF
D gene: TRBD2; J gene: TRBJ2-5; clone size: NA; V gene: TRBV7-6; CDR3 DNA: TGTGCCAGCAGCCCCGGACTAGCGGGGAAGACCCAGTACTTC; CDR3 protein: CASSPGLAGKTQYF
D gene: NA; J gene: TRBJ1-2; clone size: NA; V gene: TRBV29-1; CDR3 DNA: TGCAGCGTTGACAGGGTGGACTATGGCTACACCTTC; CDR3 protein: CSVDRVDYGYTF
D gene: TRBD2; J gene: TRBJ2-1; clone size: once; V gene: TRBV10-2; CDR3 DNA: TGCGCCAGCAGTCTCATTAGCGGGAGCAATGAGCAGTTCTTC; CDR3 protein: CASSLISGSNEQFF
D gene: TRBD2; J gene: TRBJ2-3; clone size: NA; V gene: TRBV5-1; CDR3 DNA: TGCGCCAGCAGCTTGGCCGGGGGGGCCAAGATCGATACGCAGTATTTT; CDR3 protein: CASSLAGGAKIDTQYF
D gene: TRBD1; J gene: TRBJ2-7; clone size: NA; V gene: TRBV30; CDR3 DNA: TGTGCCTGGAGTGTTAGGGGGCGTTGCGAGCAGTACTTC; CDR3 protein: CAWSVRGRCEQYF
D gene: NA; J gene: TRBJ2-1; clone size: NA; V gene: TRBV7-6; CDR3 DNA: TGTGCCAGCAGCTTAGAATCCGCAGAGGGGGATGAGCAGTTCTTC; CDR3 protein: CASSLESAEGDEQFF
D gene: NA; J gene: TRBJ1-2; clone size: NA; V gene: TRBV19; CDR3 DNA: TGTGCCAGTAGTGTACAGGGAACTAACTATGGCTACACCTTC; CDR3 protein: CASSVQGTNYGYTF
D gene: NA; J gene: TRBJ2-4; clone size: NA; V gene: TRBV5-1; CDR3 DNA: TGCGCCAGCAGTCGGGACTCAGAAGCCAAAAACATTCAGTACTTC; CDR3 protein: CASSRDSEAKNIQYF
D gene: NA; J gene: TRBJ2-3; clone size: once; V gene: TRBV30; CDR3 DNA: TGTGCCTGGAGCCAAAATCGGGCAGATACGCAGTATTTT; CDR3 protein: CAWSQNRADTQYF
D gene: NA; J gene: TRBJ1-2; clone size: few; V gene: TRBV19; CDR3 DNA: TGTGCCAGTAGGCACACACAGTTTACAGACTATGGCTACACCTTC; CDR3 protein: CASRHTQFTDYGYTF
D gene: TRBD1; J gene: TRBJ1-2; clone size: NA; V gene: TRBV5-1; CDR3 DNA: TGCGCCAGCAGCTTGGAGGACCCAGGGACAGATGGCTACACCTTC; CDR3 protein: CASSLEDPGTDGYTF
D gene: TRBD1; J gene: TRBJ1-2; clone size: once; V gene: TRBV5-8; CDR3 DNA: TGTGCCAGCAGCAGGGAGACAGGGAGGTATGGCTACACCTTC; CDR3 protein: CASSRETGRYGYTF
D gene: NA; J gene: TRBJ2-1; clone size: NA; V gene: TRBV7-3; CDR3 DNA: TGTGCCAGCAGCTTGAGCACCAATGAGCAGTTCTTC; CDR3 protein: CASSLSTNEQFF
D gene: TRBD2; J gene: TRBJ2-1; clone size: NA; V gene: TRBV19; CDR3 DNA: TGTGCCAGTAGCAAGCGGGGGGGGACCCACAATGAGCAGTTCTTC; CDR3 protein: CASSKRGGTHNEQFF
D gene: NA; J gene: TRBJ1-4; clone size: NA; V gene: TRBV18; CDR3 DNA: TGTGCCAGCTCAGCCCAGAGTGGGGCAGATGAAAAACTGTTTTTT; CDR3 protein: CASSAQSGADEKLFF
D gene: NA; J gene: TRBJ1-5; clone size: NA; V gene: TRBV19; CDR3 DNA: TGTGCCGGGTCGACGAACAGGGCATTGGGGCCCCAGCATTTT; CDR3 protein: CAGSTNRALGPQHF
D gene: NA; J gene: TRBJ2-3; clone size: NA; V gene: TRBV13; CDR3 DNA: TGTGCCAGCACCCGGGGACGGGGAGGTCCAGATACGCAGTATTTT; CDR3 protein: CASTRGRGGPDTQYF
D gene: NA; J gene: TRBJ1-1; clone size: NA; V gene: TRBV19; CDR3 DNA: TGTGCCAGTAGAACTACCATGAACACTGAAGCTTTCTTT; CDR3 protein: CASRTTMNTEAFF
D gene: TRBD1; J gene: TRBJ1-1; clone size: NA; V gene: TRBV10-3; CDR3 DNA: TGTGCCATCAGGGGGACAGGGGGCGGCACTGAAGCTTTCTTT; CDR3 protein: CAIRGTGGGTEAFF
D gene: TRBD1; J gene: TRBJ2-5; clone size: once; V gene: TRBV11-2; CDR3 DNA: TGTGCCAGCAGCTTAGAAGGCAGGGGGTTGGAGACCCAGTACTTC; CDR3 protein: CASSLEGRGLETQYF
D gene: TRBD2; J gene: TRBJ2-1; clone size: NA; V gene: TRBV6-1; CDR3 DNA: TGTGCCAGCAGAGCTCTAGCGGTCTCCTACAATGAGCAGTTCTTC; CDR3 protein: CASRALAVSYNEQFF
D gene: TRBD1; J gene: TRBJ2-7; clone size: NA; V gene: TRBV19; CDR3 DNA: TGTGCCAGTACTAATCCGGGACAGGGGAACTACGAGCAGTACTTC; CDR3 protein: CASTNPGQGNYEQYF
D gene: TRBD1; J gene: TRBJ2-3; clone size: NA; V gene: TRBV7-9; CDR3 DNA: TGTGCCAGCAGTAAGGGGACAGGGGTCCTCACAGATACGCAGTATTTT; CDR3 protein: CASSKGTGVLTDTQYF
D gene: NA; J gene: TRBJ1-1; clone size: NA; V gene: TRBV4-3; CDR3 DNA: TGCGCCAGCAGCCAAGTTGCGGTGAACACTGAAGCTTTCTTT; CDR3 protein: CASSQVAVNTEAFF
D gene: NA; J gene: TRBJ2-3; clone size: once; V gene: TRBV28; CDR3 DNA: TGTGCCAGCAGTTTATACGCGCCCCTTGGGCAAACAGATACGCAGTATTTT; CDR3 protein: CASSLYAPLGQTDTQYF
D gene: TRBD1; J gene: TRBJ1-3; clone size: NA; V gene: TRBV28; CDR3 DNA: TGTGCCAGCAGTCCCGGGACAGTTAGCTCTGGAAACACCATATATTTT; CDR3 protein: CASSPGTVSSGNTIYF
D gene: NA; J gene: TRBJ2-2; clone size: NA; V gene: TRBV19; CDR3 DNA: TGTGCCAGTCACCGGGACATCTTTTCGAACACCGGGGAGCTGTTTTTT; CDR3 protein: CASHRDIFSNTGELFF
D gene: TRBD1; J gene: TRBJ2-6; clone size: NA; V gene: TRBV28; CDR3 DNA: TGTGCCATCCTCCCCGGACAGGGCACCTCTGGGGCCAACGTCCTGACTTTC; CDR3 protein: CAILPGQGTSGANVLTF
D gene: NA; J gene: TRBJ1-1; clone size: few; V gene: TRBV6-5; CDR3 DNA: TGTGCCAGCAGTTCCGCGGATCGTGCAGCTTTCTTT; CDR3 protein: CASSSADRAAFF
D gene: NA; J gene: TRBJ1-5; clone size: NA; V gene: TRBV10-3; CDR3 DNA: TGTGCCATCACCGCAAGCGTAGATCAGCCCCAGCATTTT; CDR3 protein: CAITASVDQPQHF
D gene: NA; J gene: TRBJ2-3; clone size: NA; V gene: TRBV10-1; CDR3 DNA: TGCGCCAGCAGTAACGAGAGGGCCGCAGATACGCAGTATTTT; CDR3 protein: CASSNERAADTQYF
D gene: TRBD2; J gene: TRBJ2-5; clone size: NA; V gene: TRBV11-2; CDR3 DNA: TGTGCCAGCAGCTTAGGTGCCAGGGAGGGGACCCAGTACTTC; CDR3 protein: CASSLGAREGTQYF
D gene: TRBD1; J gene: TRBJ2-2; clone size: NA; V gene: TRBV19; CDR3 DNA: TGTGCCAGTGGATCCGCCAGAGGGGGCGCCACCGGGGAGCTGTTTTTT; CDR3 protein: CASGSARGGATGELFF
D gene: NA; J gene: TRBJ2-2; clone size: NA; V gene: TRBV5-6; CDR3 DNA: TGTGCCAGCAGCTTGGGCTCGGAGACCGGGGAGCTGTTTTTT; CDR3 protein: CASSLGSETGELFF
D gene: NA; J gene: TRBJ2-5; clone size: NA; V gene: TRBV27; CDR3 DNA: TGTGCCAGCAGTTTCCGGACTGAGAGGCGAGAGACCCAGTACTTC; CDR3 protein: CASSFRTERRETQYF
D gene: TRBD1; J gene: TRBJ2-2; clone size: NA; V gene: TRBV11-1; CDR3 DNA: TGTGCCAGCAGCTTTTCTTCAGGGGGCCTTAACACCGGGGAGCTGTTTTTT; CDR3 protein: CASSFSSGGLNTGELFF
D gene: TRBD2; J gene: TRBJ2-1; clone size: NA; V gene: TRBV9; CDR3 DNA: TGTGCCAGCACTACGGGAGGCCGTTCCTACAATGAGCAGTTCTTC; CDR3 protein: CASTTGGRSYNEQFF
D gene: TRBD1; J gene: TRBJ2-5; clone size: NA; V gene: TRBV29-1; CDR3 DNA: TGCAGCGTCAGGGACAGCTTCAACCAAGAGACCCAGTACTTC; CDR3 protein: CSVRDSFNQETQYF
D gene: TRBD1; J gene: TRBJ2-7; clone size: NA; V gene: TRBV11-2; CDR3 DNA: TGTGCCAGCGGGGTAGGGGACAGGGGCAACGAGCAGTACTTC; CDR3 protein: CASGVGDRGNEQYF
D gene: NA; J gene: TRBJ1-1; clone size: NA; V gene: TRBV28; CDR3 DNA: TGTGCCAGCAGTTTATTCGGACAGTGTGAAGCTTTCTTT; CDR3 protein: CASSLFGQCEAFF
D gene: TRBD1; J gene: TRBJ2-3; clone size: NA; V gene: TRBV19; CDR3 DNA: TGTGCCAGTAGTATACAGGGGGCGCCTACAGATACGCAGTATTTT; CDR3 protein: CASSIQGAPTDTQYF
D gene: NA; J gene: TRBJ2-3; clone size: NA; V gene: TRBV19; CDR3 DNA: TGTGCCAGTAGTATAGGCCGAGGTTTTGGTCCCCACACAGATACGCAGTATTTT; CDR3 protein: CASSIGRGFGPHTDTQYF
D gene: TRBD2; J gene: TRBJ2-7; clone size: NA; V gene: TRBV4-2; CDR3 DNA: TGTGCCAGCAGCCCGGGCCCGACTAGCGGGGGGACCTCCTACGAGCAGTACTTC; CDR3 protein: CASSPGPTSGGTSYEQYF
D gene: TRBD1; J gene: TRBJ2-7; clone size: NA; V gene: TRBV10-1; CDR3 DNA: TGCGCCAGCAGTGAGCCGGGACAGCCCTACGAGCAGTACTTC; CDR3 protein: CASSEPGQPYEQYF
D gene: TRBD2; J gene: TRBJ2-7; clone size: NA; V gene: TRBV4-1; CDR3 DNA: TGCGCCAGCAGCCAAGATTCTGGTTTTGGGCTAGCGGGGGGACTCAACTCCTACGAGCAGTACTTC; CDR3 protein: CASSQDSGFGLAGGLNSYEQYF
D gene: TRBD1; J gene: TRBJ1-5; clone size: NA; V gene: TRBV2; CDR3 DNA: TGTGCCAGCAGCGGGACAGGGGATCAGCCCCAGCATTTT; CDR3 protein: CASSGTGDQPQHF
D gene: NA; J gene: TRBJ1-1; clone size: once; V gene: TRBV9; CDR3 DNA: TGTGCCAGCAGCGCCCGAGATGACTTGTTTAACGCTTTCTTT; CDR3 protein: CASSARDDLFNAFF
D gene: NA; J gene: TRBJ1-6; clone size: NA; V gene: TRBV15; CDR3 DNA: TGTGCCACCAGCAGAGAGGTGGGCAGATCCCTCCACTTT; CDR3 protein: CATSREVGRSLHF
D gene: NA; J gene: TRBJ1-1; clone size: NA; V gene: TRBV21-1; CDR3 DNA: TGTGCCAGCAGCACCGGGACAGGGGGCTTGGAACAGAGGTGCACTGAAGCTTTCTTT; CDR3 protein: CASSTGTGGLEQRCTEAFF
D gene: TRBD2; J gene: TRBJ2-2; clone size: NA; V gene: TRBV10-3; CDR3 DNA: TGTGCCTCAGCGGGGACCGCAGACGGGGAGCTGTTTTTT; CDR3 protein: CASAGTADGELFF
D gene: NA; J gene: TRBJ2-3; clone size: NA; V gene: TRBV2; CDR3 DNA: TGTGCCAGCATGTGGGGGGACACAGATACGCAGTATTTT; CDR3 protein: CASMWGDTDTQYF
D gene: TRBD1; J gene: TRBJ1-2; clone size: NA; V gene: TRBV6-1; CDR3 DNA: TGTGCCAGCAGTGAGGACAGGGGCTATGGCTACACCTTC; CDR3 protein: CASSEDRGYGYTF